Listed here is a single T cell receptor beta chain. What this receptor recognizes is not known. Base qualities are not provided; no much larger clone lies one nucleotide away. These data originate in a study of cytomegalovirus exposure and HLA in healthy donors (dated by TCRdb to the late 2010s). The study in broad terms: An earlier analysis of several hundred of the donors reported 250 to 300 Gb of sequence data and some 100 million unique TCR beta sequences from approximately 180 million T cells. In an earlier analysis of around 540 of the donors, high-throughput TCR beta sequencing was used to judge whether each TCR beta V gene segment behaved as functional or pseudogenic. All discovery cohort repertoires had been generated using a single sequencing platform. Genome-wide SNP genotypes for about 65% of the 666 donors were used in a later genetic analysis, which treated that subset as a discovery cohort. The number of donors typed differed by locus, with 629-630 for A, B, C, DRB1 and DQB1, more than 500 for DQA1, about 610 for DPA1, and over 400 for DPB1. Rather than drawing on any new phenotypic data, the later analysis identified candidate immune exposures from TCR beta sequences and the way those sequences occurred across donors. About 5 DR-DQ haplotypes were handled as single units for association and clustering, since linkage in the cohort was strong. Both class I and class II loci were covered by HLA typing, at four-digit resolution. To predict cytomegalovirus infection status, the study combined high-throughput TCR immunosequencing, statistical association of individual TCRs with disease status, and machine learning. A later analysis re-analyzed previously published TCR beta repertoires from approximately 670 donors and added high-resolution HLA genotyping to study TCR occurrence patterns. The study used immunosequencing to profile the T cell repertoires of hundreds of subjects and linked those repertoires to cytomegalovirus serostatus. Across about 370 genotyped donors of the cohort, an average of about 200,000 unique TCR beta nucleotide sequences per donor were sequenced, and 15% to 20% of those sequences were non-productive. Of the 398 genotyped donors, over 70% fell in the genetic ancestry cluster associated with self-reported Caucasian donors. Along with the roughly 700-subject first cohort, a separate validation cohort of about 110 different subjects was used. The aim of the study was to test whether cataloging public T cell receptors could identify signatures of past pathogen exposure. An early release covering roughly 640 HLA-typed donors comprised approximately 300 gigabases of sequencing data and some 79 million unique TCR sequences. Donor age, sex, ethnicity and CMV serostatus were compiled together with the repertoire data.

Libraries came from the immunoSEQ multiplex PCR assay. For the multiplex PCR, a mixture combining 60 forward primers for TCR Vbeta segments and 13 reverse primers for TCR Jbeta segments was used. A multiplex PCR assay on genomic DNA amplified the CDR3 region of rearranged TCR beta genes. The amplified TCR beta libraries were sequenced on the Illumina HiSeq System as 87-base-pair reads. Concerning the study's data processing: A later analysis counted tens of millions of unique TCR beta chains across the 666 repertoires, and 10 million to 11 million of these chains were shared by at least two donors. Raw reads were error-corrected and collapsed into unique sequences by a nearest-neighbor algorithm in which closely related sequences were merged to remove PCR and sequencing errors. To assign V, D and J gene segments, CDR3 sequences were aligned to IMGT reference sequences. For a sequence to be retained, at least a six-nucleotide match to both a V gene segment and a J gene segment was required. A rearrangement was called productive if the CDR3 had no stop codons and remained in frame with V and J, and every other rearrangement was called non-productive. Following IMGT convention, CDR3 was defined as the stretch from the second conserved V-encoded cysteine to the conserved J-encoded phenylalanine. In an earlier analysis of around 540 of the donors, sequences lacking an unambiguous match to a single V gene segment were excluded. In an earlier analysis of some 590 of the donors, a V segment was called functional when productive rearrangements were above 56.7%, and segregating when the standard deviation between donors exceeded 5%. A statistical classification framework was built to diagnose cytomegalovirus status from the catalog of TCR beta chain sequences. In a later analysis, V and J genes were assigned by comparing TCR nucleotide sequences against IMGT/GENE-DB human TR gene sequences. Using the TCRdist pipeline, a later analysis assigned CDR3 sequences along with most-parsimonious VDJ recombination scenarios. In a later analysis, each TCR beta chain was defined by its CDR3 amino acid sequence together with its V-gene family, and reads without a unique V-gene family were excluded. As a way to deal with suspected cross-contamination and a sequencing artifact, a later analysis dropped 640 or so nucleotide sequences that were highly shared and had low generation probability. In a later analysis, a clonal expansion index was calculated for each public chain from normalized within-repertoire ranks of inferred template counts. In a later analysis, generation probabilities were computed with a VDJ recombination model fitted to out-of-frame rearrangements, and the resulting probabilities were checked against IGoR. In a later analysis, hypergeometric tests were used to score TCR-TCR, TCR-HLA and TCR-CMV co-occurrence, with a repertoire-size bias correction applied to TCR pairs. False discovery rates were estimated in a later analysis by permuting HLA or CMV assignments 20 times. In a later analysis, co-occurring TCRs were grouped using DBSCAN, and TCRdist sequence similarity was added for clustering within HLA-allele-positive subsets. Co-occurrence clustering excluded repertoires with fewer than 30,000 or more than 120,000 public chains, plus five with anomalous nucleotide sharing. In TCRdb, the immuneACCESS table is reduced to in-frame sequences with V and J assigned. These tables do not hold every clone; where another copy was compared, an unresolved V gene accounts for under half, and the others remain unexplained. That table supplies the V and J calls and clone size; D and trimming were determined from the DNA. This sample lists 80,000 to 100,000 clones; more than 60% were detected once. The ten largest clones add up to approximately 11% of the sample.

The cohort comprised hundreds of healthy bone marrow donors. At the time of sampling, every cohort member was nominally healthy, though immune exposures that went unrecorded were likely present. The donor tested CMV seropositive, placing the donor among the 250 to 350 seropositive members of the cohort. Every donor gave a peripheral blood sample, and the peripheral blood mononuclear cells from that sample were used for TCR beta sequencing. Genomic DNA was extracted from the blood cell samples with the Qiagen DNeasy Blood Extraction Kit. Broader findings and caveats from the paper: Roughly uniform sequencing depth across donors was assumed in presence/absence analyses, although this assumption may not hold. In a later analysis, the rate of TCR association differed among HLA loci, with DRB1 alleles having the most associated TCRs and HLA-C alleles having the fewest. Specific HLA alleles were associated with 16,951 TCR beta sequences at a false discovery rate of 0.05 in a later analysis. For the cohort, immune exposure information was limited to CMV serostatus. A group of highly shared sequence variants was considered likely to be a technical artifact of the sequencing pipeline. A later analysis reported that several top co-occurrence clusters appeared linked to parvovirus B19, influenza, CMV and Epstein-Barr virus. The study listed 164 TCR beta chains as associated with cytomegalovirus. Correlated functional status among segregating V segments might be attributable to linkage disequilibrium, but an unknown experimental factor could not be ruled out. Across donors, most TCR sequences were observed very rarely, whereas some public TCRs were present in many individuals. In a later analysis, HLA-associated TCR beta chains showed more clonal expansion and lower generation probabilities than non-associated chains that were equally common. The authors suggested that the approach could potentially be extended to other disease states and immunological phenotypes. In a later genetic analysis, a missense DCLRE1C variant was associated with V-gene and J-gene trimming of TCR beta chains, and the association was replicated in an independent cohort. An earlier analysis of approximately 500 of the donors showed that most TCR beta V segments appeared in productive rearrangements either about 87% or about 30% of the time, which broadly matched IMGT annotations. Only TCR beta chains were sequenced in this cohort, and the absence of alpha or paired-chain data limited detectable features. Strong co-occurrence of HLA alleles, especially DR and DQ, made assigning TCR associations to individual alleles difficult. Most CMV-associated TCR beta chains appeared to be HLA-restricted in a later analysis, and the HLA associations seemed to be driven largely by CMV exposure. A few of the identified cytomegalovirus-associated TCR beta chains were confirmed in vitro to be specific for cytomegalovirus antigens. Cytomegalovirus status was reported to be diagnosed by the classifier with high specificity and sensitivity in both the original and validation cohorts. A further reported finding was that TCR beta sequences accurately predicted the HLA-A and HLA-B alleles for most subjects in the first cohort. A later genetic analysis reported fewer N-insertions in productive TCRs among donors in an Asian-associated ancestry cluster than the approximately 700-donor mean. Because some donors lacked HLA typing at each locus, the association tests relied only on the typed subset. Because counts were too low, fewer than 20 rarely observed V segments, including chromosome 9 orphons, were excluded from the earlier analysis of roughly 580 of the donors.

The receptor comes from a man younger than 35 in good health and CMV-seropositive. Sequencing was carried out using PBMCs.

The sequenced DNA is TGTGCCAGTAGTATAGCCGAGCGGCCTTCTGGGGCCAACGTCCTGACTTTC. This translates into CASSIAERPSGANVLTF. The chain employs TRBV19 and TRBJ2-6; the D gene is perhaps TRBD2, from 5 matching bases. Based on the germline V gene (reference sequence), the CDR1 and CDR2 sequences are LNHDA and SQIVND. The CDR3 has 17 amino acids, counting the end cysteine and phenylalanine. Solely the CDR3 DNA is kept, with 51 bases framed from the first base. V is reduced by 1 base and J by 1 base, leaving a spacing of 11 bases between them.